The source of this T cell receptor (beta chain) is a study of regulatory T cells in long-lasting Graves disease. Whole-study findings and limits: Not thyroid tissue but only peripheral blood was studied.

V lost 5 bases and J 5 bases, leaving 15 bases between the germline ends. Germline V gene lookup returns CDR1 SGHVS and CDR2 FQNEAQ. The CDR3 is 14 amino acids. Both iRepertoire HTBI primers and Arm-PCR of CDR3 regions were used to build the TCR beta libraries. Per the original methods: The study identified roughly 59 TRBV and approximately 13 TRBJ segments across samples. A single record per CDR3 protein comes from TCRdb applying MiXCR to the multiplex PCR reads. In this record, the V and J calls reflect TCRdb's handling and not the investigators' own analysis. The sample holds 500,000 or so distinct CDR3 sequences; about 16% are singletons and the top ten take approximately 25%. There are many counts of this clonotype. The antigen remains undetermined. This sample's time point: newly diagnosed GD, antithyroid drugs for less than 3 months. TCR sequences were obtained from RNA taken from PBMCs. This sample was shared with a second study, whose subject was T cells in Graves' hyperthyroidism and ophthalmopathy. That publication notes: The hyperthyroidism patients had all been newly diagnosed, and their disease duration was under 2 months. Their ages ranged from 18 to 65 years.

The sequence was collected from a woman aged 40 to 65 with Graves disease. Sequencing was performed on peripheral blood mononuclear cells (PBMCs), taken at new diagnosis, from a patient treated with antithyroid drugs. The rearrangement uses TRBV7-8 and TRBJ2-5; D gene unclear. CDR3 sequence: CASSPRRSTETQYF. The CDR3 DNA follows: TGTGCCAGCAGCCCGCGGCGTAGCACCGAGACCCAGTACTTC.